Presented here are 29 T cell receptor beta chains from one specimen sequenced in a study of cytomegalovirus exposure and HLA in healthy donors. 13 Jbeta primers and 60 Vbeta primers were used for the PCR. Method: immunoSEQ multiplex PCR; TCRdb's copy keeps in-frame clones and lacks some. The sample has about 130,000 clones; roughly four fifths are singletons. Sequencing was performed on PBMCs. The receptors stem from a woman between 50 and 59 years old in good health and CMV-seronegative.

The chain couples TRBV2 to TRBJ2-1; 12 bases agree with TRBD2. The CDR3 extends over 16 amino acids. Germline CDR1 is SNHLY and CDR2 is FYNNEI. V lost 6 bases, J lost 2 bases, and 5 bases stayed unmatched. The CDR3 nucleotides are TGTGCCAGCAGGGCACTAGCGGGAGGCACCTACAATGAGCAGTTCTTC. It codes for CASRALAGGTYNEQFF.

The V call is TRBV6-6, the J call TRBJ2-7; the match to TRBD2 covers 8 bases. CDR1 is MNHNY and CDR2 is SVGAGI in the germline V gene (reference sequence). Trimming removed 7 bases from V and 1 base from J; junction bases left unmatched: 6. The CDR3 has 14 residues. The CDR3 here is CASTFSGKSYEQYF. The CDR3 region has the DNA TGTGCCAGCACCTTTAGCGGGAAATCCTACGAGCAGTACTTC.

This clone was picked up a small number of times. The chain combines TRBV4-2 with TRBJ1-2; D perhaps matches TRBD1 (5 bases). Germline CDR1 reads LGHNA; CDR2 reads YNFKEQ. V was clipped by 0 bases and J by 4 bases, with 12 bases between them. The CDR3 is 15 amino acids. The CDR3 protein is CASSQDRGKGYGYTF. The CDR3 DNA sequence: TGTGCCAGCAGCCAAGATAGGGGCAAGGGCTATGGCTACACCTTC.

The chain couples TRBV7-2 to TRBJ1-1; the match to TRBD1 covers 8 bases. J gave up 8 bases and V 3 bases, and 5 bases lay outside the gene matches. The germline gives CDR1 SGHTA, CDR2 FQGNSA. The CDR3 has 13 amino acids. CDR3 bases: TGTGCCAGCAGCTTCCGGCAGGGGGCCGAAGCTTTCTTT. This translates into CASSFRQGAEAFF.

The genes are TRBV19 and TRBJ1-1; possibly TRBD1 for D (6 bases). The CDR3 is 16 amino acids. The germline V and J ends were trimmed by 3 bases and 4 bases, with 18 bases remaining between them. Germline V gene data show CDR1 as LNHDA and CDR2 as SQIVND (reference sequence). CDR3 region: CASSIPRGNARTEAFF. DNA for the CDR3: TGTGCCAGTAGTATTCCCAGGGGCAATGCGCGCACTGAAGCTTTCTTT.

The V call is TRBV5-4, the J call TRBJ2-7, with D tentatively TRBD1 (6 bases). V was pared by 4 bases and J by 3 bases, with 17 bases between. The germline V gene has CDR1 SGHNT and CDR2 YYREEE (reference sequence). The length of the CDR3 is 15 residues. The CDR3 is CASSPDSLLDYEQYF. In nucleotides, the CDR3 is TGTGCCAGCAGCCCGGACAGCCTACTTGACTACGAGCAGTACTTC.

The rearrangement uses TRBV5-8 and TRBJ2-5; no firm D call. The germline gives CDR1 SGHTS, CDR2 YDEGEE. Trimming stripped 0 bases from V and 3 bases from J, with 6 bases between. The CDR3 loop spans 13 amino acids. The CDR3 nucleotides read TGTGCCAGCAGCTTGGATCAGGAAGAGACCCAGTACTTC. This gives the protein CASSLDQEETQYF.

This chain links TRBV5-1 with TRBJ1-1, with D perhaps matching TRBD1 (5 bases). Germline values: CDR1 SGHRS, CDR2 YFSETQ. The CDR3 length is 15 residues. Trimming removed 2 bases from V and 1 base from J, with 12 bases in between. CDR3 DNA sequence: TGCGCCAGCAGCTTTTTGGCGGGGGAGAACACTGAAGCTTTCTTT. It is translated as CASSFLAGENTEAFF.

This rearrangement joins TRBV7-2 to TRBJ2-1; 10 nucleotides match TRBD2. Germline V lookup: CDR1 SGHTA, CDR2 FQGNSA. The CDR3 sequence is 14 residues long. Germline trimming cut 5 bases from V and 8 bases from J; bases unmatched to any gene: 6. The CDR3 coding sequence is TGTGCCAGCAGCCTGGGACTAGCGAGGGATGAGCAGTTCTTC. Translated, it gives CASSLGLARDEQFF.

The V and J genes are TRBV5-1 and TRBJ1-5; D perhaps matches TRBD1 (6 bases). V dropped 5 bases and J dropped 0 bases, with 15 bases sitting between them. Germline lookup yields CDR1 SGHRS and CDR2 YFSETQ. The CDR3 contains 16 residues. The CDR3 region has the DNA TGCGCCAGCAGTTCTCGACAGGAATATAGCAATCAGCCCCAGCATTTT. It encodes CASSSRQEYSNQPQHF.

The chain carries TRBV5-1 and TRBJ1-1, with a possible D match to TRBD1 (5 bases). This CDR3 has 12 amino acids. Germline V lookup: CDR1 SGHRS, CDR2 YFSETQ. Between the trimmed V and J ends, which lost 2 bases and 7 bases, there was a span of 9 bases. CDR3 sequence (DNA): TGCGCCAGCAGCTTCGGTCAGGGTGAAGCTTTCTTT. This gives the protein CASSFGQGEAFF.

The J gene is TRBJ2-3, the V gene TRBV6-1; 9 bases are a match to TRBD2. J gave up 0 bases and V 7 bases, and 5 bases lay outside the gene matches. CDR3 length equals 15 residues. The germline V gene encodes CDR1 MNHNS and CDR2 SASEGT. CDR3 in amino acids: CASMRLAVSTDTQYF. The CDR3 DNA is TGTGCCAGCATGAGACTAGCGGTGAGCACAGATACGCAGTATTTT.

The chain employs TRBV7-3 and TRBJ2-1, with TRBD2 matching over 7 bases. The CDR3 is made up of 15 amino acids. V trimming: 5 bases; J trimming: 3 bases; junction bases outside the gene matches: 7. Germline CDR1 is SGHTA and CDR2 is FQGTGA. The CDR3 loop reads CASSRRLADYNEQFF. CDR3 sequence (DNA): TGTGCCAGCAGCCGAAGGCTAGCGGACTACAATGAGCAGTTCTTC.

This clone has only a few counts. The chain is built from TRBV10-3 and TRBJ1-2, with 7 nucleotides matching TRBD1. The germline V gene encodes CDR1 ENHRY and CDR2 SYGVKD. V trimming: 3 bases; J trimming: 3 bases; junction bases outside the gene matches: 1. The CDR3 runs 13 residues. The CDR3 spells CAISEGTDYGYTF. The CDR3, as DNA: TGTGCCATCAGTGAAGGGACAGACTATGGCTACACCTTC.

V and J are TRBV30 and TRBJ1-6; D call uncertain. Looked up from germline, CDR1 is GTSNPN and CDR2 is SVGIG (reference sequence). Deletions cut 1 base from V and 10 bases from J, with 11 bases between. CDR3 size: 13 residues. This CDR3 is CAWSERAQSPLHF. The CDR3 coding sequence is TGTGCCTGGAGTGAGAGGGCACAGTCACCCCTCCACTTT.

The gene calls are TRBV4-3 and TRBJ1-4, with 7 bases matching TRBD1. Germline CDR1 and CDR2: LGHNA and YSLEER. The CDR3 runs to 15 residues. V gave up 1 base and J gave up 7 bases; unmatched junction bases: 6. The CDR3 loop is CASSQVGAGGEKLFF. CDR3 in DNA: TGCGCCAGCAGCCAAGTGGGGGCAGGGGGTGAAAAACTGTTTTTT.

This chain uses TRBV19 with TRBJ2-5; D perhaps matches TRBD1 (6 bases). There are 14 residues in the CDR3. Deletions cut 5 bases from V and 5 bases from J, with 15 bases between. Germline V gene sequence: CDR1 LNHDA, CDR2 SQIVND (reference sequence). The CDR3 coding sequence is TGTGCCAGTAGTTACGACAGGTCAAGGGAGACCCAGTACTTC. Its protein product is CASSYDRSRETQYF.

The chain joins TRBV29-1 to TRBJ1-2; TRBD1 agrees at 8 bases. With V trimmed by 0 bases and J by 13 bases, 10 bases remained unmatched. Germline V gene data show CDR1 as SQVTM and CDR2 as ANQGSEA. CDR3 length: 13 amino acids. CDR3 loop: CSVEDLAGGPSTF. In DNA form, the CDR3 reads TGCAGCGTTGAAGATCTTGCAGGGGGCCCCAGCACCTTC.

V is TRBV7-6 and J is TRBJ2-1, with TRBD2 matching over 7 bases. After removal of 2 bases from V and 2 bases from J, the junction contained 9 bases not matched to a gene. Germline V gene data show CDR1 as SGHVS and CDR2 as FNYEAQ. The CDR3 contains 17 residues. The CDR3, as DNA: TGTGCCAGCAGCTTAAGATTCTCGGGGAGGGCCTACAATGAGCAGTTCTTC. Amino acids: CASSLRFSGRAYNEQFF.

The rearrangement links TRBV5-1 to TRBJ2-7, with D possibly TRBD2 on 6 matching bases. CDR1 and CDR2 from the germline V gene are SGHRS and YFSETQ. The length of the CDR3 is 13 residues. V was cut by 0 bases and J by 6 bases, with 10 bases left in between. The chain's CDR3 is CASSLAGGPEQYV. The CDR3 DNA reads as TGCGCCAGCAGCTTGGCCGGGGGTCCCGAGCAGTACGTC.

This chain links TRBV7-9 with TRBJ1-3, with TRBD1 matching 7 bases. The V and J ends lost 5 bases and 1 base, in that order; junction bases with no gene match: 8. Germline V gene data show CDR1 as SEHNR and CDR2 as FQNEAQ (reference sequence). The CDR3 length is 16 residues. CDR3 coding DNA: TGTGCCAGCAGCCGACAGGGTACATTGTCTGGAAACACCATATATTTT. Translated, it gives CASSRQGTLSGNTIYF.

The genes are TRBV5-6 and TRBJ2-2, with D maybe TRBD1 (6 bases). This CDR3 comprises 17 residues. CDR1 and CDR2 (germline): SGHDT, YYEEEE. Trimming removed 4 bases from V and 7 bases from J, with 23 bases in between. CDR3 protein: CASSPYRASWSRGELFF. The CDR3, as DNA: TGTGCCAGCAGCCCCTACAGGGCATCATGGTCCCGCGGGGAGCTGTTTTTT.

V is TRBV6-4 and J is TRBJ2-3; 10 positions match TRBD2. CDR1 and CDR2 (germline): MRHNA, SNTAGT. The CDR3 has 16 amino acids. The V segment lost 4 bases and the J segment 0 bases; nucleotides outside the gene matches: 4. The CDR3 DNA reads as TGTGCCAGCAGTGCCCTAGCGGGGGCTAGCACAGATACGCAGTATTTT. This gives the protein CASSALAGASTDTQYF.

This chain uses TRBV13 with TRBJ1-2; 12 bases map to TRBD1. Trimming at V came to 6 bases and at J to 3 bases, leaving 8 bases not matched to a gene. CDR3 length equals 16 residues. CDR1 is PRHDT and CDR2 is FYEKMQ in the germline V gene (reference sequence). CDR3 in DNA: TGTGCCAGCAGAAGATGGGGACAGGGGGCCGACTATGGCTACACCTTC. Protein product: CASRRWGQGADYGYTF.

This clone appeared a single time. The chain uses TRBV5-8 and TRBJ2-7, with 10 bases that match TRBD1. The CDR3 has 20 residues. V dropped 3 bases and J dropped 5; count of bases not matched to a gene: 23. Germline loops: CDR1 SGHTS, CDR2 YDEGEE. Written as DNA, the CDR3 is TGTGCCAGCAGCTCTTACGCGTCCCGGGACAGGGGTCCAATAACTAACGAGCAGTACTTC. This translates into CASSSYASRDRGPITNEQYF.

This clone showed up just once. CDR3 sequence reads: CASSLGTVNEKLFF. CDR3 bases: TGTGCCAGCAGCCTCGGGACAGTTAATGAAAAACTGTTTTTT. The chain uses TRBV11-3 and TRBJ1-4; 7 bases map to TRBD1. CDR1 is SGHNT and CDR2 is YENEEA in the germline V gene. This CDR3 is 14 amino acids long. Trimming took 5 bases from V and 4 from J; bases not matched to a gene: 4.

The rearrangement joins TRBV6-1 to TRBJ2-3, with a possible D match to TRBD2 (5 bases). Germline CDR1 reads MNHNS; CDR2 reads SASEGT. The CDR3 is 17 amino acids. Trimming removed 0 bases from V and 1 base from J, with 14 bases in between. The CDR3 DNA reads TGTGCCAGCAGTGAAGCGCGTTTCGGGAAGGGCACAGATACGCAGTATTTT. Its translation is CASSEARFGKGTDTQYF.

This clone was found once. This sequence joins TRBV9 and TRBJ2-1, with 14 nucleotides matching TRBD2. The J segment lost 8 bases and the V segment lost 3 bases, leaving 4 bases of the junction unmatched. The germline CDR1 and CDR2 sequences are SGDLS and YYNGEE. CDR3 length: 15 residues. The CDR3 DNA reads TGTGCCAGCAGCGCCGGGACTAGCGGGAGCGATGAGCAGTTCTTC. Encoded protein: CASSAGTSGSDEQFF.

The genes are TRBV2 and TRBJ2-2; D may be TRBD1 (6 bases). This CDR3 is 13 amino acids long. The V gene's germline CDR1 is SNHLY and CDR2 FYNNEI. Trimming took 6 bases from V and 7 from J, leaving 12 bases between them. The chain's CDR3 is CASSATGNGELFF. CDR3 bases: TGTGCCAGCAGCGCCACAGGGAACGGGGAGCTGTTTTTT.